This TCR beta chain was recovered during a study of CXCR3-negative and CXCR3-positive naive CD8 T cells. CDR3 length: 13 amino acids. Germline-derived CDR1 and CDR2 are SEHNR and FQNEAQ (reference sequence). Carrying UMI labels, the TRB cDNA libraries were prepared through 5' RACE. TCRdb re-called the 5' RACE reads; one entry per CDR3 protein, DNA not given. The sample shows around 120,000 distinct CDR3 sequences, and about 0.54% sits with its ten largest clones. Cells that were CD45RO-CCR7+CD27+CD95- constituted naive CD8+ T cells. Turning to this clonotype: Antigen: not known.

Findings of the study overall: CXCR3-expressing naive cells carried TRB CDR3s more hydrophobic than those of CXCR3-negative naive cells. The study found CXCR3 expression partially decreased after cryopreservation and ran most assays on fresh PBMCs.

Sequencing was performed on naive CXCR3+ CD8+ T cells from blood. Sample subset: CD45RO-CCR7+CD27+CD95- naive CD8+ T cells expressing CXCR3 (TNR3+). The chain links TRBV7-9 to TRBJ2-7; the TCRdb D gene call, TRBD1, has no DNA to confirm it. This clonotype originated in a human donor in good health. Some clones in this sample may be carry-over from other donors' samples. CDR3 region: CASSSPPAAEQYF.